Presented here are 10 T cell receptor beta chains from one specimen sequenced in a study of glioma-infiltrating T cells after dendritic cell vaccination. Sequencing used immunoSEQ multiplex PCR; TCRdb keeps in-frame clones, though not all of them. This sample has under 100,000 clones; about 85% occur once, and the top ten carry around 2.9%. Sequencing was performed on blood, taken before dendritic cell vaccination. The receptors were gathered from a human donor with glioblastoma.

The chain uses TRBV7-2 and TRBJ1-5; D is uncertain. V lost 1 base to trimming and J lost 6 bases, with 7 bases between them. The CDR3 totals 13 residues. CDR1 is SGHTA and CDR2 is FQGNSA in the germline V gene. CDR3 nucleotides: TGTGCCAGCAGCTTAGACCGGTTTCAGCCCCAGCATTTT. It is translated as CASSLDRFQPQHF.

This chain uses TRBV6-5 with TRBJ1-5, with 7 bases aligning to TRBD1. This CDR3 is 14 amino acids long. The J segment lost 6 bases and the V segment lost 5 bases, leaving 7 bases of the junction unmatched. The germline V gene has CDR1 MNHEY and CDR2 SVGAGI. CDR3 DNA: TGTGCCAGCAGTAACGGGAGGGGGCTTCAGCCCCAGCATTTT. Its translation: CASSNGRGLQPQHF.

The chain couples TRBV4-3 to TRBJ1-2, with D hard to call. The V end lost 0 bases, the J end lost 2 bases, and 10 bases lay between the germline ends. The CDR3 has 15 residues. The germline gives CDR1 LGHNA, CDR2 YSLEER. This CDR3 reads CASSQDVTGNYGYTF. Written as DNA, the CDR3 is TGCGCCAGCAGCCAAGATGTGACGGGGAACTATGGCTACACCTTC.

The chain is built from TRBV19 and TRBJ2-2; 7 positions agree with TRBD2. The CDR3 has 16 amino acids. V gave up 3 bases and J gave up 5 bases; unmatched junction bases: 9. CDR1 LNHDA and CDR2 SQIVND come from the germline V gene (reference sequence). CDR3 sequence reads: CASSIRRAGNTGELFF. As DNA, the CDR3 is TGTGCCAGTAGTATCCGACGAGCGGGGAATACCGGGGAGCTGTTTTTT.

V gene TRBV29-1 combines with J gene TRBJ1-1, with TRBD1 matching over 9 bases. Germline lookup yields CDR1 SQVTM and CDR2 ANQGSEA. The CDR3 consists of 15 residues. V shed 6 bases and J 8 bases; nucleotides not matched to a gene: 16. Here the CDR3 DNA reads TGCAGCGTACGAGAAACAGGGGGCTGGCCAGAAGAAGCTTTCTTT. Translation gives CSVRETGGWPEEAFF.

This chain joins TRBV21-1 and TRBJ1-1; the D call in the table, TRBD1, was not verified against the DNA. TRBV21-1 has pseudogene status. This CDR3 contains 16 residues. The CDR3, as DNA: TGTGCCAGCAGCAAAGCGCGGGACAGGGCTGGGACTGAAGCTTTCTTT. This gives the protein CASSKARDRAGTEAFF.

This CDR3 reads CSARGDEQFF. CDR3 in DNA: TGCAGTGCTAGGGGCGATGAGCAGTTCTTC. The chain is built from TRBV20-1 and TRBJ2-1; D remains ambiguous. Germline CDR1 is DFQATT and CDR2 is SNEGSKA (reference sequence). This CDR3 is built from 10 residues. V shed 3 bases and J shed 8 bases, with 5 bases lying between them.

The chain carries TRBV6-1 and TRBJ2-7; D possibly corresponds to TRBD2 (5 bases). This CDR3 contains 13 residues. Per the germline V gene, CDR1 is MNHNS and CDR2 is SASEGT. V was pared by 7 bases and J by 1 base, with 11 bases between. The CDR3 sequence: CASIPSGSYEQYF. The DNA for the CDR3 is TGTGCCAGCATCCCCTCGGGATCCTACGAGCAGTACTTC.

The chain carries TRBV20-1 and TRBJ2-7; D gene unclear. The CDR3 sequence is 11 residues long. V shed 1 base and J shed 2 bases, with 3 bases lying between them. From germline, CDR1 is DFQATT and CDR2 SNEGSKA (reference sequence). The chain's CDR3 is CSARGAYEQYF. The CDR3 DNA is TGCAGTGCTAGAGGAGCCTACGAGCAGTACTTC.

The chain couples TRBV5-6 to TRBJ1-2; D is perhaps TRBD1 (6 bases). This CDR3 spans 15 amino acids. V was clipped by 0 bases and J by 4 bases, with 13 bases between them. Germline-derived CDR1 and CDR2 are SGHDT and YYEEEE. The CDR3 loop is CASSLAGRGSYGYTF. The CDR3 nucleotides are TGTGCCAGCAGCTTGGCCGGCAGGGGAAGCTATGGCTACACCTTC.